The 23 T cell receptor beta chains below all came from one sample that was sequenced in a study of TIL therapy for anti-PD-1-resistant metastatic lung cancer. This was the immunoSEQ v3 assay. The data were produced by immunoSEQ multiplex PCR, yet TCRdb's version contains in-frame clones alone and is incomplete. Among thousands of clones listed, about 63% were seen once. The time point was: pre-treatment sample, taken before nivolumab and TIL therapy. Pleural nodules or supraclavicular lymph nodes made up most of the excised metastases sampled. The sequenced sample was tumor tissue, obtained at baseline. The receptors come from a person between 25 and 80 years old with non-small cell lung cancer.

This clone has only a few counts. The chain recombines TRBV6-5 with TRBJ1-6; TRBD1 aligns across 9 bases. With 0 bases clipped from V and 8 bases from J, the junction kept 5 bases outside the gene matches. The germline V gene encodes CDR1 MNHEY and CDR2 SVGAGI. CDR3 length: 16 residues. The CDR3 bases are TGTGCCAGCAGTTACTCCCTGGGGACAGGGTATTCACCCCTCCACTTT. Its translation is CASSYSLGTGYSPLHF.

The chain couples TRBV6-1 to TRBJ2-3; TRBD2 is a possible D gene (6 bases). CDR3 size: 17 residues. V gave up 4 bases and J gave up 3 bases, with 20 bases separating them. Germline V gives CDR1 MNHNS, CDR2 SASEGT. CDR3 in DNA: TGTGCCAGCAGTGGGACTACGTCTTTTCCCATAACAGATACGCAGTATTTT. It codes for CASSGTTSFPITDTQYF.

The chain combines TRBV2 with TRBJ2-1; TRBD2 might be the D (7 bases). The V and J ends lost 8 bases and 4 bases respectively, with 12 bases between them. The CDR3 has 13 amino acids. Germline V lookup: CDR1 SNHLY, CDR2 FYNNEI. The CDR3 spells CASRGRGYNEQFF. The CDR3 DNA is TGTGCCAGCCGGGGGCGGGGGTACAATGAGCAGTTCTTC.

This clone is judged large. This chain connects TRBV24-1 to TRBJ2-3; 8 nucleotides line up with TRBD2. This CDR3 contains 16 residues. After removal of 1 base from V and 2 bases from J, the junction contained 4 bases not matched to a gene. Germline CDR1 and CDR2: KGHDR and SFDVKD. This CDR3 reads CATSDFTSGDTDTQYF. The CDR3 region has the DNA TGTGCCACCAGTGATTTTACTAGCGGAGACACAGATACGCAGTATTTT.

This chain connects TRBV11-3 to TRBJ2-1; 7 bases are a match to TRBD1. Germline loops: CDR1 SGHNT, CDR2 YENEEA. Trimming took 5 bases from V and 9 from J; bases not matched to a gene: 7. The CDR3 sequence is 13 residues long. CDR3 residues: CASSQPEGAEQFF. The DNA for the CDR3 is TGTGCCAGCAGCCAGCCCGAGGGGGCTGAGCAGTTCTTC.

The genes are TRBV7-3 and TRBJ2-1, with TRBD1 matching over 9 bases. Germline V lookup: CDR1 SGHTA, CDR2 FQGTGA. Trimming removed 1 base from V and 0 bases from J; junction bases left unmatched: 1. The CDR3 runs 16 residues. The CDR3 is CASSLKDRGSYNEQFF. The CDR3 DNA reads as TGTGCCAGCAGCTTAAAGGACAGGGGCTCCTACAATGAGCAGTTCTTC.

The CDR3 region has the DNA TGTGCCAGCAGTCTTCAATACCCGGGACAGGGGACTAGCTCTGGAAACACCATATATTTT. Protein sequence: CASSLQYPGQGTSSGNTIYF. The rearrangement links TRBV28 to TRBJ1-3; 10 bases are shared with TRBD1. Germline V gene data show CDR1 as MDHEN and CDR2 as SYDVKM. The CDR3 is 20 residues long. V was pared by 5 bases and J by 0 bases, with 16 bases of the junction left unmatched.

The J gene is TRBJ2-1, the V gene TRBV19; D gene unclear. Germline V gene data show CDR1 as LNHDA and CDR2 as SQIVND (reference sequence). This CDR3 is built from 11 residues. V gave up 4 bases and J gave up 7 bases, with 5 bases separating them. The CDR3 here is CASSKGNEQFF. CDR3 coding DNA: TGTGCCAGTAGTAAAGGGAATGAGCAGTTCTTC.

The chain has TRBV19 and TRBJ2-1, with D unclear. The CDR3 extends over 14 amino acids. Trimming removed 6 bases from V and 7 bases from J, with 16 bases in between. Germline CDR1 LNHDA, CDR2 SQIVND (reference sequence). As DNA, the CDR3 is TGTGCCAGTAGGGGCGTCCCCCCGAATAATGAGCAGTTCTTC. Its protein product is CASRGVPPNNEQFF.

The CDR3 reads CASTVLGGRSGYTF. The CDR3, as DNA: TGTGCCAGCACGGTACTTGGGGGGCGATCTGGCTACACCTTC. The chain joins TRBV6-5 to TRBJ1-2; weak D call: TRBD1 (6 bases). The ends were cut back, 7 bases at V and 7 bases at J, with 19 bases in the middle. Germline lookup yields CDR1 MNHEY and CDR2 SVGAGI. CDR3 length: 14 amino acids.

This clone has only a few counts. The gene calls are TRBV20-1 and TRBJ2-7, with D possibly being TRBD2 (6 bases). This CDR3 has 19 residues. In germline, CDR1 is DFQATT, CDR2 SNEGSKA (reference sequence). V was shortened by 3 bases and J by 1 base, with 28 bases between the two germline ends. This CDR3 is CSASRFKPPAGFGSYEQYF. In DNA form, the CDR3 reads TGCAGTGCTAGTCGCTTCAAACCTCCAGCGGGTTTCGGATCCTACGAGCAGTACTTC.

V and J are TRBV6-5 and TRBJ1-2, with a possible D match to TRBD1 (6 bases). CDR3 length equals 14 residues. Between the trimmed V and J ends, which lost 6 bases and 6 bases, there was a span of 17 bases. Looked up from germline, CDR1 is MNHEY and CDR2 is SVGAGI. The CDR3 sequence: CASSYRGGVDGYTF. CDR3 bases: TGTGCCAGCAGCTACAGAGGGGGGGTGGATGGCTACACCTTC.

V and J are TRBV19 and TRBJ1-2; no clear D. From germline, CDR1 is LNHDA and CDR2 SQIVND (reference sequence). V was clipped by 3 bases and J by 4 bases, with 12 bases between them. The CDR3 extends over 14 amino acids. DNA for the CDR3: TGTGCCAGTAGTATGGTTGGCAGGACCTATGGCTACACCTTC. It is translated as CASSMVGRTYGYTF.

This sequence joins TRBV27 and TRBJ1-2; the D is unclear. CDR3 length equals 12 residues. The V end lost 6 bases, the J end lost 5 bases, and 10 bases lay between the germline ends. The V gene's germline CDR1 is MNHEY and CDR2 SMNVEV (reference sequence). CDR3 protein: CASSSGSYGYTF. Written as DNA, the CDR3 is TGTGCCAGCAGCTCCGGGTCATATGGCTACACCTTC.

V gene TRBV11-3 combines with J gene TRBJ1-1; 10 bases align to TRBD1. Germline CDR1 SGHNT, CDR2 YENEEA. CDR3 length equals 14 residues. After removal of 4 bases from V and 7 bases from J, the junction contained 6 bases not matched to a gene. In nucleotides, the CDR3 is TGTGCCAGCAGCTCGGGACAGGGGCGTGATGAAGCTTTCTTT. This translates into CASSSGQGRDEAFF.

This chain joins TRBV5-1 and TRBJ2-1; 14 nucleotides match TRBD2. The V and J ends lost 4 bases and 0 bases, in that order; junction bases with no gene match: 3. CDR3 size: 17 residues. The V gene's germline CDR1 is SGHRS and CDR2 YFSETQ. The CDR3 here is CASSPTSGRASYNEQFF. Written as DNA, the CDR3 is TGCGCCAGCAGCCCGACTAGCGGGAGGGCCTCCTACAATGAGCAGTTCTTC.

The sample holds a few counts of this clone. The chain uses TRBV5-5 and TRBJ1-3; unclear D gene. V gave up 3 bases and J gave up 5 bases, with 9 bases separating them. CDR1 is SGHKS, CDR2 YYEKEE, per germline (reference sequence). This CDR3 has 13 residues. For the CDR3, the DNA is TGTGCCAGCAGCTCGACGAGTCGAAACACCATATATTTT. Encoded protein: CASSSTSRNTIYF.

This chain uses TRBV9 with TRBJ2-3, with a weak D call TRBD2 (5 bases). This CDR3 region has 15 residues. Germline-derived CDR1 and CDR2 are SGDLS and YYNGEE. V lost 0 bases and J lost 6, with 14 bases in between. CDR3 in amino acids: CASSVGKRRRDTQYF. CDR3 sequence (DNA): TGTGCCAGCAGCGTAGGGAAGCGGAGGCGGGATACGCAGTATTTT.

This sequence joins TRBV7-9 and TRBJ2-7; TRBD1 matches at 7 bases. The germline V gene has CDR1 SEHNR and CDR2 FQNEAQ (reference sequence). The trim removed 5 bases at V and 0 bases at J, leaving 4 bases unmatched. The CDR3 totals 14 residues. DNA for the CDR3: TGTGCCAGCAGCCCCAGGGGGACCTCCTACGAGCAGTACTTC. It is translated as CASSPRGTSYEQYF.

The V and J genes are TRBV3-1 (or the pseudogene TRBV3-2) and TRBJ1-2; a possible D gene is TRBD1 (6 bases). Trimming took 1 base from V and 8 from J, leaving 23 bases between them. The CDR3 is 17 amino acids. Germline CDR1 is LGHDT and CDR2 is YNNKEL (reference sequence). CDR3 loop: CASSQVLLLRRGQGYTF. The CDR3 DNA is TGTGCCAGCAGCCAAGTTCTTCTTCTTCGGCGGGGGCAGGGCTACACCTTC.

The chain uses TRBV12-3 or TRBV12-4 and TRBJ1-4; 7 bases align to TRBD1. Germline trimming cut 7 bases from V and 7 bases from J; bases unmatched to any gene: 6. This CDR3 region has 13 residues. The CDR3 DNA follows: TGTGCCAGCACCAGACAGGGATCTGAAAAACTGTTTTTT. Translation: CASTRQGSEKLFF.

The V call is TRBV3-1 (or the pseudogene TRBV3-2), the J call TRBJ1-5; D is uncertain. The CDR3 consists of 13 residues. Germline V gives CDR1 LGHDT, CDR2 YNNKEL (reference sequence). The ends were cut back, 1 base at V and 4 bases at J, with 5 bases in the middle. DNA of the CDR3: TGTGCCAGCAGCCAAGGAGGGAATCAGCCCCAGCATTTT. The encoded protein is CASSQGGNQPQHF.

This clone was counted only a few times. The chain is built from TRBV5-5 and TRBJ2-1; 8 bases fit TRBD2. Germline lookup yields CDR1 SGHKS and CDR2 YYEKEE (reference sequence). Germline trimming cut 4 bases from V and 9 bases from J; bases unmatched to any gene: 12. The CDR3 is 15 amino acids. The CDR3 loop is CASSHLAGGGSEQFF. The DNA for the CDR3 is TGTGCCAGCAGCCACCTCGCGGGAGGAGGGAGTGAGCAGTTCTTC.